This T cell receptor (beta chain) was sequenced for a study of cytomegalovirus exposure and HLA in healthy donors (dated by TCRdb to about 2017). Turning to the overall study: An earlier analysis of several hundred of the donors reported 276 Gb of sequence data and about 120 million unique TCR beta sequences obtained from some 170 million T cells. Class I and class II HLA loci were covered by the typing at four-digit resolution. In a later genetic analysis, genome-wide SNP genotypes for 398 of the 666 donors were used, and that subset was treated as a discovery cohort. Every discovery cohort repertoire had been produced on one sequencing platform. Of the 300 to 450 genotyped donors, over 65% fell in the genetic ancestry cluster associated with self-reported Caucasian donors. To study patterns of TCR occurrence, a later analysis re-analyzed previously published TCR beta repertoires from hundreds of donors and added high-resolution HLA genotyping. The T cell repertoires of around 730 subjects were profiled by immunosequencing and related to cytomegalovirus serostatus. To decide whether each TCR beta V gene segment behaved as functional or pseudogenic, an earlier analysis of several hundred of the donors relied on high-throughput TCR beta sequencing. The study was designed to test whether signatures of past pathogen exposure could be identified by cataloging public T cell receptors. Roughly 310 gigabases of sequencing data and approximately 84 million unique TCR sequences were included in an early release covering over 600 HLA-typed donors. Rather than using new phenotypic data, the later analysis identified candidate immune exposures from TCR beta sequences and from how often those sequences occurred across donors. A separate validation cohort of about 110 different subjects was used in addition to the roughly 670-subject first cohort. Donor age, sex, ethnicity and CMV serostatus were collected together with the repertoire data. Among about 360 genotyped donors of the cohort, an average of around 240,000 unique TCR beta nucleotide sequences were sequenced per donor, about a sixth of them non-productive. Four or five DR-DQ haplotypes were treated as single units for association and clustering because of strong linkage in the cohort. High-throughput TCR immunosequencing, statistical association of individual TCRs with disease status, and machine learning were combined to predict cytomegalovirus infection status. Typing coverage differed by locus: A, B, C, DRB1 and DQB1 were typed in roughly 620-630 donors, DQA1 in roughly 500, DPA1 in approximately 610, and DPB1 in just under 490. Broad study findings and their caveats: Several of the top co-occurrence clusters appeared to be linked to parvovirus B19, influenza, CMV and Epstein-Barr virus, according to a later analysis. In the study, some 160 TCR beta chains were listed as associated with cytomegalovirus. An earlier analysis of approximately 600 of the donors showed that most TCR beta V segments appeared in productive rearrangements either about 90% or about 30% of the time, which broadly matched IMGT annotations. According to the authors, the approach could potentially be generalized to other disease states and immunological phenotypes. The only immune exposure information available for the cohort was CMV serostatus. A later analysis found that most CMV-associated TCR beta chains appeared HLA-restricted, with HLA associations seemingly driven largely by CMV exposure. The sequencing pipeline was judged likely to have produced a cluster of highly shared sequence variants as a technical artifact. Linkage disequilibrium might explain the correlated functional status among segregating V segments, but an unknown experimental factor could not be ruled out. In vitro tests confirmed that a few of the cytomegalovirus-associated TCR beta chains recognize cytomegalovirus antigens. Because HLA typing was missing for some donors at each locus, association tests included only the typed subset. Most TCR sequences were seen in very few donors, while some public TCRs were found in many individuals. Presence/absence analyses assumed roughly uniform sequencing depth across donors, an assumption that may not hold. Compared with equally common non-associated chains, HLA-associated TCR beta chains in a later analysis were more clonally expanded and had lower generation probabilities. V-gene and J-gene trimming of TCR beta chains was associated with a missense DCLRE1C variant in a later genetic analysis, and the association was replicated in an independent cohort. A further reported finding was that TCR beta sequences accurately predicted the HLA-A and HLA-B alleles for most subjects in the first cohort. According to a later analysis, TCR association rates differed among HLA loci, with DRB1 alleles showing the most associated TCRs and HLA-C alleles showing the fewest. In a later analysis, 15,000 to 20,000 TCR beta sequences were associated with specific HLA alleles at a false discovery rate of 0.05. A later genetic analysis reported fewer N-insertions in productive TCRs among donors in an Asian-associated ancestry cluster than the approximately 670-donor mean. Because counts were too low, about 18 rarely observed V segments, including chromosome 9 orphons, were excluded from the earlier analysis of about 500 of the donors. Cytomegalovirus status was reported to be diagnosed by the classifier with high specificity and sensitivity in both the original and validation cohorts. Strong co-occurrence of HLA alleles, especially DR and DQ, made assigning TCR associations to individual alleles difficult. Some IMGT-functional V segments, including TRBV6-2 and TRBV6-3, could not be told apart with the 87-base-pair reads, so those segments were excluded. The cohort was sequenced for TCR beta chains only, and without alpha or paired-chain data the features that could be detected were limited.

In total, 630 or so healthy bone marrow donors made up the cohort. At the time of sampling, every cohort member was nominally healthy, though immune exposures that went unrecorded were likely present. The donor was CMV seronegative and belonged to the group of more than 300 seronegative cohort members. A peripheral blood sample was collected from each donor, and TCR beta sequencing was performed on peripheral blood mononuclear cells. The Qiagen DNeasy Blood Extraction Kit was used to extract genomic DNA from the blood cell samples. Receptor amplification or capture employed the immunoSEQ multiplex PCR assay. For the multiplex PCR, a mixture combining 60 forward primers for TCR Vbeta segments and 13 reverse primers for TCR Jbeta segments was used. The CDR3 region of rearranged TCR beta genes was amplified from genomic DNA by a multiplex PCR assay. On the Illumina HiSeq System, the amplified TCR beta libraries were sequenced as 87-base-pair reads. In the authors' own workflow: A later analysis counted some 80 million unique TCR beta chains across the 550 to 700 repertoires, and around 12 million of these chains were shared by at least two donors. Raw reads were error-corrected and collapsed into unique sequences with a nearest-neighbor algorithm that merged closely related sequences to remove PCR and sequencing errors. Alignment of CDR3 sequences to IMGT reference sequences was used to assign V, D and J gene segments. For a sequence to be retained, a match of at least six nucleotides to both a V gene segment and a J gene segment was required. A rearrangement was called productive if the CDR3 had no stop codons and remained in frame with V and J, and every other rearrangement was called non-productive. CDR3 was defined according to IMGT convention as the region running from the second conserved V-encoded cysteine to the conserved J-encoded phenylalanine. The earlier analysis of some 580 of the donors excluded any sequence lacking an unambiguous match to a single V gene segment. In an earlier analysis of several hundred of the donors, V segments were called functional above 56.7% productive rearrangements and were called segregating when the between-donor standard deviation exceeded 5%. To diagnose cytomegalovirus status from the catalog of TCR beta chain sequences, a statistical classification framework was built. In a later analysis, TCR nucleotide sequences were compared against IMGT/GENE-DB human TR gene sequences so that V and J genes could be assigned. Using the TCRdist pipeline, a later analysis assigned CDR3 sequences along with most-parsimonious VDJ recombination scenarios. In a later analysis, every TCR beta chain was defined by the combination of its CDR3 amino acid sequence and its V-gene family, and reads without a unique V-gene family were dropped. In a later analysis, several hundred highly shared, low-generation-probability nucleotide sequences were removed to address suspected cross-contamination and a sequencing artifact. For each public chain, a later analysis derived a clonal expansion index from normalized ranks of inferred template counts within each repertoire. A later analysis computed generation probabilities with a VDJ recombination model fitted to out-of-frame rearrangements, and checked the results against IGoR. A later analysis scored TCR-TCR, TCR-HLA and TCR-CMV co-occurrence with hypergeometric tests, applying a repertoire-size bias correction to TCR pairs. To estimate false discovery rates, a later analysis permuted the HLA or CMV assignments 20 times. In a later analysis, co-occurring TCRs were grouped with DBSCAN, and TCRdist sequence similarity was added when clustering was performed within HLA-allele-positive subsets. Repertoires with fewer than 30,000 or more than 120,000 public chains, plus five repertoires with anomalous nucleotide sharing, were excluded from co-occurrence clustering. The table comes from immuneACCESS by way of TCRdb, which keeps in-frame sequences with V and J called. Part of the clones is missing from these tables; in studies checked, under half for an unresolved V gene and the rest for unknown reasons. That table supplies the V and J calls and clone size; D and trimming were determined from the DNA. Counted in this sample were around 200,000 clones; 85% of them appeared once. Together, the top ten hold approximately 2.4% of the sample.

Comments on this clone: Its antigen remains undetermined. Base qualities are not at hand, and no much larger clone is one base apart.

CDR1 and CDR2 were assigned from the germline V gene (reference sequence) as LNHNV and YYDKDF. Inclusive of the bounding cysteine and phenylalanine, the CDR3 is 18 residues long. Only the CDR3 part of the read is kept: 54 bases, read in frame from the first base. The trim is 1 base for V and 2 bases for J, with a gap of 21 bases between the germline ends. The rearrangement combines TRBV15 with TRBJ2-7; a weak D assignment points to TRBD1 (6 bases agree). The clonotype comes from a woman in her 50s in good health and CMV-seronegative. Source material: PBMCs. The DNA is TGTGCCACCAGCAGAGGGCTAACCGGGACACCGCGGGCCTACGAGCAGTACTTC. Its translation reads: CATSRGLTGTPRAYEQYF.